A single T cell receptor beta chain is shown here with its context. This entry comes from a study of T cells after somatic rescue of genetic block. Clones were read by immunoSEQ multiplex PCR, and TCRdb kept only the in-frame ones, dropping some. Counted here are 13,000 or so clones, over 60% occurring once; the ten biggest clones make up about 21%. Losses at the gene ends were 6 bases for V and 8 bases for J; bases not matched to a gene: 15. Germline CDR1 LNHDA, CDR2 SQIVND (reference sequence). The CDR3 length is 16 residues. The V and J genes are TRBV19 and TRBJ1-3; 8 nucleotides line up with TRBD1. The source of this sequence is a boy younger than 18. Sample: peripheral blood mononuclear cells (PBMCs). This chain's CDR3 is CASRSLGQAARDTIYF. DNA for the CDR3: TGTGCCAGTAGATCCCTGGGACAGGCGGCTAGGGACACCATATATTTT.